The T cell receptor (beta chain) described here comes from a study of blood T cell repertoires in COVID-19. Study-level information: Acute-phase and convalescent COVID-19 samples originated in the United States, Italy and Spain. The analysed material was cDNA or gDNA that came from T cells, B-cell-depleted T cells, or PBMCs.

There are 16 residues in the CDR3. Germline values: CDR1 MGHRA, CDR2 YSYEKL. With 3 bases removed from V and 5 bases from J, the gap between germline ends came to 16 bases. Authors' analysis steps: Reference gene primer amplification in the assay estimated nucleated cell counts. Only in-frame clones appear in the TCRdb table, and some are missing; sequencing was by immunoSEQ multiplex PCR. Clone size and V and J calls were adopted from that table, with D and trimming inferred from the DNA. The sample holds around 140,000 clones; 81% are singletons and the top ten take approximately 8.7%. The chain links TRBV4-1 to TRBJ1-4, with TRBD1 as a possible D gene (5 bases). Source material: peripheral blood. This clonotype originated in a woman aged 60-70 years with active or convalescent COVID-19. CDR3 protein: CASSHPGGISNEKLFF. In DNA form, the CDR3 reads TGCGCCAGCAGCCACCCGGGGGGAATTTCGAATGAAAAACTGTTTTTT.